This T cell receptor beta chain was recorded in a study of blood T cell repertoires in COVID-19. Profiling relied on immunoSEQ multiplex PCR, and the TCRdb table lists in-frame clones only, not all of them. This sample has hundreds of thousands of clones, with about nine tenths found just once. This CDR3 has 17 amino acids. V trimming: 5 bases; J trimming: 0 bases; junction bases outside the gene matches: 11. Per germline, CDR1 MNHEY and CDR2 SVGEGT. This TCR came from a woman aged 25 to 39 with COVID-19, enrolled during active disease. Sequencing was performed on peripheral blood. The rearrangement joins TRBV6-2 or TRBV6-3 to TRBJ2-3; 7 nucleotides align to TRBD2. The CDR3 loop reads CASSTRGAGLSTDTQYF. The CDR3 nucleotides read TGTGCCAGCAGTACCCGGGGAGCGGGACTCAGCACAGATACGCAGTATTTT.